The rows below give T cell receptor beta chains drawn from one sample of a study of cytomegalovirus exposure and HLA in healthy donors. Sequencing was performed with immunoSEQ multiplex PCR; in TCRdb, only in-frame clones are kept and a portion is missing. This sample carries 150,000 to 200,000 clones, roughly four fifths of them seen once, and the ten largest clones take 1%. The sequenced sample was PBMCs. The receptors here all came from a woman in her 40s in good health and CMV-seronegative. The CDR3 runs from the conserved cysteine through the conserved F or W. D genes are given only for firm matches. A clone size is listed for some rows: how often the clone was seen (once, few, many), or a class if it is expanded.

abundance: NA
v_gene: TRBV7-2
d_gene: TRBD1
len: 14
j_gene: TRBJ2-7
CDR3nt: TGTGCCAGCAGTCCACAGGGGGGCCCCTACGAGCAGTACTTC
CDR3aa: CASSPQGGPYEQYF

abundance: NA
v_gene: TRBV4-1
d_gene: TRBD2
len: 15
j_gene: TRBJ2-5
CDR3nt: TGCGCCAGCAGCCCGGGACTAGTTGAGGAAGAGACCCAGTACTTC
CDR3aa: CASSPGLVEEETQYF

abundance: NA
v_gene: TRBV19
d_gene: NA
len: 14
j_gene: TRBJ2-3
CDR3nt: TGTGCCAGTAATGATCGGGGGACGACAGATACGCAGTATTTT
CDR3aa: CASNDRGTTDTQYF

abundance: NA
v_gene: TRBV10-3
d_gene: TRBD2
len: 14
j_gene: TRBJ2-5
CDR3nt: TGTGCCATCAGGGCCGGACTAGTGCAAGAGACCCAGTACTTC
CDR3aa: CAIRAGLVQETQYF

abundance: NA
v_gene: TRBV5-1
d_gene: TRBD2
len: 16
j_gene: TRBJ2-1
CDR3nt: TGCGCCAGCAGGACGGATCCGGGACTAGAGAACAATGAGCAGTTCTTC
CDR3aa: CASRTDPGLENNEQFF

abundance: few
v_gene: TRBV4-2
d_gene: NA
len: 17
j_gene: TRBJ2-6
CDR3nt: TGTGCCAGCAGCCAAAATAGCGATGGGGCTGGGGCCAACGTCCTGACTTTC
CDR3aa: CASSQNSDGAGANVLTF

abundance: once
v_gene: TRBV7-9
d_gene: TRBD2
len: 15
j_gene: TRBJ2-1
CDR3nt: TGTGCCAGCACCCTCTCTAGCGGGGGAACCGAAGAGCAGTTCTTC
CDR3aa: CASTLSSGGTEEQFF

abundance: few
v_gene: TRBV7-3
d_gene: NA
len: 16
j_gene: TRBJ2-2
CDR3nt: TGTGCCAGCAGCTTAACGTCGGCAGGGAACACCGGGGAGCTGTTTTTT
CDR3aa: CASSLTSAGNTGELFF

abundance: NA
v_gene: TRBV27
d_gene: TRBD1
len: 14
j_gene: TRBJ1-1
CDR3nt: TGTGCCAGCATTACTCTACAGGGGGAGAGTGAAGCTTTCTTT
CDR3aa: CASITLQGESEAFF

abundance: NA
v_gene: TRBV28
d_gene: TRBD1
len: 15
j_gene: TRBJ2-7
CDR3nt: TGTGCCAGCAGTCCCGGACAGGGGAAGTCCTACGAGCAGTACTTC
CDR3aa: CASSPGQGKSYEQYF

abundance: NA
v_gene: TRBV9
d_gene: NA
len: 14
j_gene: TRBJ1-1
CDR3nt: TGTGCCAGCAGCGTAGTGGGCCTGAACACTGAAGCTTTCTTT
CDR3aa: CASSVVGLNTEAFF

abundance: NA
v_gene: TRBV5-6
d_gene: NA
len: 14
j_gene: TRBJ2-3
CDR3nt: TGTGCCAGCTCAAACTGGGGCGGCACAGATACGCAGTATTTT
CDR3aa: CASSNWGGTDTQYF

abundance: NA
v_gene: TRBV30
d_gene: TRBD1
len: 11
j_gene: TRBJ1-1
CDR3nt: TGTGCCTGCCAGGGGGCCGGGGCAGCTTTCTTT
CDR3aa: CACQGAGAAFF

abundance: NA
v_gene: TRBV30
d_gene: TRBD2
len: 15
j_gene: TRBJ2-7
CDR3nt: TGTGCCTGGAGTCTCACTAGCGGGGGAGCCTACGAGCAGTACTTC
CDR3aa: CAWSLTSGGAYEQYF